Listed here is a single T cell receptor (beta chain). Its matching antigen is unknown. This record belongs to a study of identical twins. Study-level findings and limits: The abundant beta clonotypes from cord blood had fewer insertions, and memory repertoires had none of this. With monozygotic twins, out-of-frame TCR alpha sharing exceeded what models estimated. Less excess twin sharing appeared in beta out-of-frame sequences.

The CDR3 loop spans 16 amino acids. Trimming stripped 6 bases from V and 1 base from J, with 19 bases between. Germline V gives CDR1 DFQATT, CDR2 SNEGSKA (reference sequence). Through template switching, a universal primer site was introduced, and the cDNA contained unique molecular identifiers. TCRdb independently ran MiXCR on the 5' RACE reads; one entry per CDR3 protein. The data hold around 1.7 million distinct CDR3 sequences, with under 35% observed a single time. The receptor comes from a newborn girl in good health. Sequencing used cord blood. The chain carries TRBV20-1 and TRBJ1-5; D gene unclear. CDR3 protein: CSATAFGPLSNQPQHF. CDR3 in DNA: TGCAGTGCCACCGCCTTTGGGCCGTTAAGCAATCAGCCCCAGCATTTT.